The 30 T cell receptor beta chains given below trace back to one sample, sequenced in a study of T-cell memory formation after mild COVID-19. TCRdb processed the 5' RACE reads anew with MiXCR; each CDR3 protein has one entry. The sample includes hundreds of thousands of distinct CDR3 sequences, under 20% of them seen just once. Sequenced material: PBMCs or a T cell subset sorted from them (not recorded which). These receptors all stem from an adult woman who had mild COVID-19 (a few samples of this study predate the infection). Cell type and time point are not known.

This clonotype was seen only a few times. The chain recombines TRBV20-1 with TRBJ2-2; tentative D call: TRBD2 (6 bases). V was pared by 5 bases and J by 8 bases, with 18 bases between. This CDR3 contains 14 residues. The germline V gene has CDR1 DFQATT and CDR2 SNEGSKA (reference sequence). Here the CDR3 reads CSALTGGATGELFF. The CDR3 region has the DNA TGCAGTGCTTTGACCGGCGGGGCAACGGGGGAGCTGTTTTTT.

This clonotype showed up many times. The chain employs TRBV3-1 and TRBJ2-4; 9 nucleotides agree with TRBD2. Unmatched junction bases numbered 13, after V lost 5 bases and J lost 5 bases. The CDR3 is made up of 17 amino acids. Germline values: CDR1 LGHDT, CDR2 YNNKEL (reference sequence). As DNA, the CDR3 is TGTGCCAGCAGCAAGGGTGCGGGAGGGCCGTCCCAAAACATTCAGTACTTC. This gives the protein CASSKGAGGPSQNIQYF.

V is TRBV6-2 or TRBV6-3 and J is TRBJ2-1, with a weak D call TRBD2 (7 bases). V lost 6 bases, J lost 7 bases, and 22 bases lay in between. The length of the CDR3 is 16 residues. Germline CDR1 MNHEY, CDR2 SVGEGT. The DNA of the CDR3 is TGTGCCAGCAGGAGGGGGGGGGACTACCTGTGGAATGAGCAGTTCTTC. Amino acid sequence: CASRRGGDYLWNEQFF.

This clonotype was counted only a few times. V usage is TRBV6-2 or TRBV6-3 and J usage is TRBJ2-7; no firm D call. The CDR3 loop spans 14 amino acids. Per germline, CDR1 MNHEY and CDR2 SVGEGT. Trimming removed 0 bases at V and 6 bases at J, with 12 bases between. CDR3 amino acids: CASSYSAGLSEQYF. The CDR3 DNA is TGTGCCAGCAGTTACTCGGCAGGATTGAGCGAGCAGTACTTC.

This clonotype turned up a few times. The V and J genes are TRBV5-1 and TRBJ2-3; TRBD1 aligns across 10 bases. This CDR3 contains 16 residues. CDR1 and CDR2 (germline): SGHRS, YFSETQ. With V trimmed by 5 bases and J by 1 base, 7 bases remained unmatched. The CDR3 DNA follows: TGCGCCAGCAGTACTTCCGGGACAGGGGGCACAGATACGCAGTATTTT. Its translation is CASSTSGTGGTDTQYF.

The V gene is TRBV11-1, the J gene TRBJ2-3, with 12 bases identical to TRBD2. From germline, CDR1 is SGHAT and CDR2 FQDESV (reference sequence). This CDR3 is built from 16 residues. Trimming at V came to 6 bases and at J to 4 bases, leaving 8 bases not matched to a gene. This chain's CDR3 is CASSPGLAGLADTQYF. The CDR3 coding sequence is TGTGCCAGCAGTCCCGGACTAGCGGGATTGGCAGATACGCAGTATTTT.

This clonotype has just a few counts. This chain links TRBV20-1 with TRBJ1-1; D unclear. This CDR3 has 12 residues. From germline, CDR1 is DFQATT and CDR2 SNEGSKA (reference sequence). Trimming shortened V by 0 bases and J by 10 bases, and 12 bases separated the two germline ends. The CDR3, as DNA: TGCAGTGCTAGAGATTCAGCGCGAGCAGCTTTCTTT. This sequence encodes CSARDSARAAFF.

This clonotype has just a few counts. The chain combines TRBV24-1 with TRBJ1-2; D unresolved. V lost 4 bases, J lost 5 bases, and 10 bases lay in between. This CDR3 has 13 residues. CDR1 is KGHDR, CDR2 SFDVKD, per germline. The CDR3 loop reads CATSETGLYGYTF. CDR3 sequence (DNA): TGTGCCACCAGTGAGACGGGATTGTATGGCTACACCTTC.

The gene calls are TRBV5-1 and TRBJ2-6; tentatively, D is TRBD1 (6 bases). CDR3 length equals 16 residues. CDR1 and CDR2 (germline): SGHRS, YFSETQ. Trimming stripped 0 bases from V and 2 bases from J, with 9 bases between. In nucleotides, the CDR3 is TGCGCCAGCAGCTTGGCCTCAGGGGCTGGGGCCAACGTCCTGACTTTC. Protein product: CASSLASGAGANVLTF. Variable domain in full (rest from reference TRBV5-1 and TRBJ2-6): KAGVTQTPRYLIKTRGQQVTLSCSPISGHRSVSWYQQTPGQGLQFLFEYFSETQRNKGNFPGRFSGRQFSNSRSEMNVSTLELGDSALYLCASSLASGAGANVLTFGAGSRLTVL.

In this sample, this clonotype turned up a few times. The chain has TRBV7-3 and TRBJ2-1, with 11 bases fitting TRBD1. The CDR3 has 12 amino acids. Germline V gives CDR1 SGHTA, CDR2 FQGTGA. After removal of 4 bases from V and 15 bases from J, the junction contained 5 bases not matched to a gene. This CDR3 is CASSSGTGGLFF. The CDR3 nucleotides read TGTGCCAGCAGCTCAGGGACAGGGGGTCTGTTCTTC. The full variable domain, completed using reference TRBV7-3 and TRBJ2-1, is GAGVSQTPSNKVTEKGKYVELRCDPISGHTALYWYRQSLGQGPEFLIYFQGTGAADDSGLPNDRFFAVRPEGSVSTLKIQRTERGDSAVYLCASSSGTGGLFFGPGTRLTVL.

This clonotype was detected a few times. The chain carries TRBV20-1 and TRBJ2-7; TRBD1 agrees at 9 bases. V trimming: 2 bases; J trimming: 5 bases; junction bases outside the gene matches: 7. CDR3 length: 14 residues. In germline, CDR1 is DFQATT, CDR2 SNEGSKA (reference sequence). The CDR3 spells CSARNAGQGHEQYF. Here the CDR3 DNA reads TGCAGTGCTAGAAACGCGGGACAGGGACACGAGCAGTACTTC.

There are a few counts of this clonotype. V usage is TRBV5-4 and J usage is TRBJ2-7; D remains unclear. Germline V lookup: CDR1 SGHNT, CDR2 YYREEE (reference sequence). The CDR3 spans 13 residues. The V gene lost 3 bases and the J gene lost 5 bases, with 12 bases spanning the gap. The DNA of the CDR3 is TGTGCCAGCAGCTGGTGGGTGAATAACGAGCAGTACTTC. Translation: CASSWWVNNEQYF. Complete variable domain (other parts from reference TRBV5-4 and TRBJ2-7): ETGVTQSPTHLIKTRGQQVTLRCSSQSGHNTVSWYQQALGQGPQFIFQYYREEENGRGNFPPRFSGLQFPNYSSELNVNALELDDSALYLCASSWWVNNEQYFGPGTRLTVT.

The table lists this clonotype with a few counts. The genes are TRBV5-5 and TRBJ2-3, with TRBD2 matching 16 bases. The germline V gene encodes CDR1 SGHKS and CDR2 YYEKEE (reference sequence). There are 15 residues in the CDR3. The V segment lost 5 bases and the J segment 7 bases; nucleotides outside the gene matches: 4. CDR3 bases: TGTGCCAGCAGTGGGACTAGCGGGAGGGCCAATACGCAGTATTTT. Encoded protein: CASSGTSGRANTQYF.

This rearrangement joins TRBV7-9 to TRBJ2-5; 8 nucleotides align to TRBD2. From germline, CDR1 is SEHNR and CDR2 FQNEAQ (reference sequence). V shed 4 bases and J 2 bases; nucleotides not matched to a gene: 9. The CDR3 runs to 16 residues. In DNA, the CDR3 is TGTGCCAGCAGCTCCTATAGCGGGGTGCCTCAAGAGACCCAGTACTTC. It codes for CASSSYSGVPQETQYF. Using reference TRBV7-9 and TRBJ2-5 for the parts outside the CDR3, the full variable domain is DTGVSQNPRHKITKRGQNVTFRCDPISEHNRLYWYRQTLGQGPEFLTYFQNEAQLEKSRLLSDRFSAERPKGSFSTLEIQRTEQGDSAMYLCASSSYSGVPQETQYFGPGTRLLVL.

V and J are TRBV6-6 and TRBJ1-1; no reliable D call. The CDR3 consists of 13 residues. V lost 6 bases and J lost 0, with 8 bases in between. Germline V gives CDR1 MNHNY, CDR2 SVGAGI (reference sequence). As DNA, the CDR3 is TGTGCCAGCAGACAGCTCATGAACACTGAAGCTTTCTTT. It yields the protein CASRQLMNTEAFF.

The V call is TRBV11-2, the J call TRBJ2-4, with 10 nucleotides matching TRBD1. The CDR3 extends over 18 amino acids. The V and J ends lost 6 bases and 9 bases, in that order; junction bases with no gene match: 20. From germline, CDR1 is SGHAT and CDR2 FQNNGV. The CDR3 DNA reads as TGTGCCAGCAGGACAAAACCGGGACAGGGGCTCTCCCGCAGCATTCAGTACTTC. This codes for CASRTKPGQGLSRSIQYF.

The V call is TRBV29-1, the J call TRBJ2-1, with TRBD2 identical over 7 bases. CDR3 length equals 12 residues. J was trimmed by 5 bases and V by 5 bases; bases with no gene match: 3. Germline V gene sequence: CDR1 SQVTM, CDR2 ANQGSEA. In DNA, the CDR3 is TGCAGCGTTTCCCTAGCGGACAATGAGCAGTTCTTC. Its translation: CSVSLADNEQFF.

This clonotype showed up just a few times. This chain joins TRBV10-3 and TRBJ2-7; 7 positions agree with TRBD2. The germline CDR1 and CDR2 sequences are ENHRY and SYGVKD. The CDR3 length is 14 residues. The ends lost 4 bases at V and 6 bases at J; junction bases unmatched: 9. The DNA for the CDR3 is TGTGCCATCAGTGGGGAGGGCTTGCTCGGCGAGCAGTACTTC. Amino acids: CAISGEGLLGEQYF.

The V gene is TRBV30, the J gene TRBJ2-2, with 8 bases lining up with TRBD1. Germline assignment: CDR1 GTSNPN and CDR2 SVGIG (reference sequence). The V gene end was trimmed by 6 bases and the J gene end by 0 bases; junction bases not matched to a gene: 3. The CDR3 totals 14 residues. CDR3 in DNA: TGTGCCTGCCGGACAGGGCCGAACACCGGGGAGCTGTTTTTT. It is translated as CACRTGPNTGELFF.

V gene TRBV7-2 combines with J gene TRBJ2-1; 10 bases fit TRBD2. The CDR3 length is 15 residues. The ends lost 7 bases at V and 7 bases at J; junction bases unmatched: 10. Germline-derived CDR1 and CDR2 are SGHTA and FQGNSA. The CDR3 DNA sequence: TGTGCCAGCACCCCGAGGCTAGCGGGAGCTAATGAGCAGTTCTTC. It translates to CASTPRLAGANEQFF. Full variable domain (rest looked up from reference TRBV7-2 and TRBJ2-1): GAGVSQSPSNKVTEKGKDVELRCDPISGHTALYWYRQSLGQGLEFLIYFQGNSAPDKSGLPSDRFSAERTGGSVSTLTIQRTQQEDSAVYLCASTPRLAGANEQFFGPGTRLTVL.

The rearrangement uses TRBV4-1 and TRBJ1-1; D is uncertain. The CDR3 is 13 residues long. V was shortened by 4 bases and J by 3 bases, with 9 bases between the two germline ends. Per the germline V gene, CDR1 is MGHRA and CDR2 is YSYEKL. The CDR3 DNA follows: TGCGCCAGCAGCCTTAGCTGGGACACTGAAGCTTTCTTT. Encoded protein: CASSLSWDTEAFF.

This clonotype occurred many times. CDR3 DNA: TGTGCCAGCAGCTTAGGGCGCCCCTCCTACAATGAGCAGTTCTTC. It yields the protein CASSLGRPSYNEQFF. The chain joins TRBV11-3 to TRBJ2-1; D uncertain. The ends were cut back, 1 base at V and 0 bases at J, with 7 bases in the middle. The CDR3 contains 15 residues. Germline-derived CDR1 and CDR2 are SGHNT and YENEEA.

This chain uses TRBV11-2 with TRBJ1-1; TRBD1 matches 9 bases. CDR1 and CDR2 from the germline V gene are SGHAT and FQNNGV. CDR3 length equals 16 residues. Unmatched junction bases numbered 11, after V lost 6 bases and J lost 3 bases. CDR3 loop: CASSRGTGILHTEAFF. CDR3 bases: TGTGCCAGCAGTCGGGGGACAGGGATTCTTCACACTGAAGCTTTCTTT.

This clonotype turned up a few times. J is TRBJ1-2 and V is TRBV10-3, with 7 bases identical to TRBD1. CDR3 size: 17 residues. Per the germline V gene, CDR1 is ENHRY and CDR2 is SYGVKD. With V trimmed by 0 bases and J by 0 bases, 7 bases remained unmatched. For the CDR3, the DNA is TGTGCCATCAGTGAGTCGGGCAGGGGGAGAGCTAACTATGGCTACACCTTC. Residues: CAISESGRGRANYGYTF.

CDR3 sequence: CASSQYSEGAGNTIYF. In DNA, the CDR3 is TGCGCCAGCAGTCAATATAGCGAGGGGGCAGGAAACACCATATATTTT. This chain joins TRBV23-1 and TRBJ1-3; 7 bases align to TRBD1. TRBV23-1 belongs to the ORF category, with a function that is uncertain. The length of the CDR3 is 16 residues. J lost 4 bases, V lost 1 base, and 7 bases had no gene match.

This clonotype was observed a handful of times. The rearrangement uses TRBV2 and TRBJ2-3; TRBD2 matches at 8 bases. This CDR3 is 11 amino acids long. With V trimmed by 6 bases and J by 10 bases, 3 bases remained unmatched. Germline V gives CDR1 SNHLY, CDR2 FYNNEI. The CDR3 protein is CASRGLDAQYF. The CDR3 DNA sequence: TGTGCCAGCAGGGGACTAGACGCGCAGTATTTT.

This chain links TRBV10-3 with TRBJ1-3; 7 nucleotides align to TRBD1. Germline CDR1 and CDR2: ENHRY and SYGVKD. The V segment lost 6 bases and the J segment 0 bases; nucleotides outside the gene matches: 5. The CDR3 loop spans 15 amino acids. CDR3 in amino acids: CAIRNTGASGNTIYF. The DNA of the CDR3 is TGTGCCATCAGAAATACAGGGGCCTCTGGAAACACCATATATTTT.

The V gene is TRBV4-1, the J gene TRBJ1-6; a possible D gene is TRBD1 (5 bases). Trimming pared 4 bases from V and 10 bases from J, leaving 14 bases between. The CDR3 contains 14 residues. Germline V lookup: CDR1 MGHRA, CDR2 YSYEKL. The CDR3: CASSRRGLGSPLHF. The CDR3 DNA reads TGCGCCAGCAGCCGTCGGGGCCTAGGGTCACCCCTCCACTTT.

This sequence joins TRBV2 and TRBJ2-3; possible D gene TRBD2, 6 bases. CDR3 length equals 14 residues. Germline CDR1 reads SNHLY; CDR2 reads FYNNEI. The V end lost 6 bases, the J end lost 0 bases, and 10 bases lay between the germline ends. The CDR3 loop is CASRGGPSTDTQYF. The CDR3 DNA sequence: TGTGCCAGCAGGGGGGGACCCAGCACAGATACGCAGTATTTT.

This rearrangement joins TRBV24-1 to TRBJ2-1; D is uncertain. V lost 5 bases, J lost 5 bases, and 9 bases lay in between. The CDR3 is 13 residues long. Germline assignment: CDR1 KGHDR and CDR2 SFDVKD. CDR3 sequence: CATSVTDNNEQFF. In DNA form, the CDR3 reads TGTGCCACCAGTGTGACGGATAACAATGAGCAGTTCTTC.